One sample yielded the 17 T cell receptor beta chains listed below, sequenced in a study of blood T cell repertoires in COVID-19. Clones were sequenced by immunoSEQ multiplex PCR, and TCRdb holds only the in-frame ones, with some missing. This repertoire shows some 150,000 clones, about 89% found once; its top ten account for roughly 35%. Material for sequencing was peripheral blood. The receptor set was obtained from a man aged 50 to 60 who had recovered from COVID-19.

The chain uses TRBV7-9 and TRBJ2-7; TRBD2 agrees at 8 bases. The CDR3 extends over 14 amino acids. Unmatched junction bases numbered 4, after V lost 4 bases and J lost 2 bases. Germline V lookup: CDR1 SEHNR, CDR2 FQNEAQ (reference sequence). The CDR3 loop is CASSSGGATYEQYF. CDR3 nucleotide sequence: TGTGCCAGCAGCTCGGGGGGGGCGACCTACGAGCAGTACTTC.

Here the CDR3 DNA reads TGTGCCAGCGGGGGGGGTCTCCAGGGCATTAATGAAAAACTGTTTTTT. Amino acid sequence: CASGGGLQGINEKLFF. The V gene is TRBV25-1, the J gene TRBJ1-4, with D perhaps TRBD1 (5 bases). Germline loops: CDR1 MGHDK, CDR2 SYGVNS. V dropped 8 bases and J dropped 4 bases, with 20 bases sitting between them. The CDR3 extends over 16 amino acids.

CDR3 sequence (DNA): TGTGCCAGCAGTCCCCACGGGGGGGCCTCAGATACGCAGTATTTT. Protein product: CASSPHGGASDTQYF. The chain joins TRBV6-2 or TRBV6-3 to TRBJ2-3, with TRBD2 matching over 8 bases. J lost 4 bases, V lost 5 bases, and 8 bases had no gene match. From germline, CDR1 is MNHEY and CDR2 SVGEGT. This CDR3 has 15 amino acids.

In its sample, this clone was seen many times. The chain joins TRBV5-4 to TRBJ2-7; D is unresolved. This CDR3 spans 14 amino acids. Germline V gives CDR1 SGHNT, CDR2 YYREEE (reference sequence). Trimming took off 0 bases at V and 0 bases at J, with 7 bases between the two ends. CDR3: CASSLDYYSYEQYF. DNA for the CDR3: TGTGCCAGCAGCTTGGATTACTACTCCTACGAGCAGTACTTC.

The CDR3 DNA reads TGTGCCAGCAGTTACTTGCAGGGTCATCAGCCCCAGCATTTT. Its protein product is CASSYLQGHQPQHF. The rearrangement joins TRBV6-5 to TRBJ1-5, with D tentatively TRBD1 (5 bases). Trimming cost V 1 base and J 5 bases, with 9 bases left between them. Germline V gene data show CDR1 as MNHEY and CDR2 as SVGAGI. This CDR3 has 14 amino acids.

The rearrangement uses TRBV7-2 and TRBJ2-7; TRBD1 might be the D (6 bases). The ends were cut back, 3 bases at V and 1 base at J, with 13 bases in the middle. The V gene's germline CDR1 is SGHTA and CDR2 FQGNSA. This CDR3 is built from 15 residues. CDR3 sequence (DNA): TGTGCCAGCAGCTTGTCGGGACAACAATCCTACGAGCAGTACTTC. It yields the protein CASSLSGQQSYEQYF.

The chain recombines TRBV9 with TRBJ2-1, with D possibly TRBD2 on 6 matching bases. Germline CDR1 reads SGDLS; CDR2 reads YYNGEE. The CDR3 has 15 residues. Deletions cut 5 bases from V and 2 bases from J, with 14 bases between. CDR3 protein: CASSYSGTPYNEQFF. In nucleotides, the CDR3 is TGTGCCAGCAGTTATAGCGGTACCCCCTACAATGAGCAGTTCTTC. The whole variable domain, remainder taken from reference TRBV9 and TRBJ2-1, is DSGVTQTPKHLITATGQRVTLRCSPRSGDLSVYWYQQSLDQGLQFLIQYYNGEERAKGNILERFSAQQFPDLHSELNLSSLELGDSALYFCASSYSGTPYNEQFFGPGTRLTVL.

DNA for the CDR3: TGTGCCAGTAGTATAGGCGGAGGGTCCTACGAGCAGTACTTC. This translates into CASSIGGGSYEQYF. The chain uses TRBV19 and TRBJ2-7, with D possibly matching TRBD2 (6 bases). The CDR3 contains 14 residues. V dropped 1 base and J dropped 1 base, with 8 bases sitting between them. Germline CDR1 reads LNHDA; CDR2 reads SQIVND (reference sequence). Supplemented by reference TRBV19 and TRBJ2-7, the full variable domain reads DGGITQSPKYLFRKEGQNVTLSCEQNLNHDAMYWYRQDPGQGLRLIYYSQIVNDFQKGDIAEGYSVSREKKESFPLTVTSAQKNPTAFYLCASSIGGGSYEQYFGPGTRLTVT.

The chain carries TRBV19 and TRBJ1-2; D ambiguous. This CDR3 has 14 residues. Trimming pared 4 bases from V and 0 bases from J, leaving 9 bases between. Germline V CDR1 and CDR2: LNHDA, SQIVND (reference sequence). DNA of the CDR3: TGTGCCAGTAGTAACCCCGGGTCTAACTATGGCTACACCTTC. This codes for CASSNPGSNYGYTF.

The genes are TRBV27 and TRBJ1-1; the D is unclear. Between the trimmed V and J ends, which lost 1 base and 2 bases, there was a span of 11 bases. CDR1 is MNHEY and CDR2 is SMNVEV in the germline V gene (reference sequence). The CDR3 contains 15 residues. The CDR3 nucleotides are TGTGCCAGCAGTTTATGGGCAGGCCCCAACACTGAAGCTTTCTTT. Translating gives CASSLWAGPNTEAFF.

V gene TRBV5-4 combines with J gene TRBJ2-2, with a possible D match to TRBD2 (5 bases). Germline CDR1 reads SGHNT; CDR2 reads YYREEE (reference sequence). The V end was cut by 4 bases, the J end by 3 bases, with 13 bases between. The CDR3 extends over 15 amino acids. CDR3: CASSPTGLYTGELFF. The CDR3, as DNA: TGTGCCAGCAGCCCGACTGGACTTTACACCGGGGAGCTGTTTTTT.

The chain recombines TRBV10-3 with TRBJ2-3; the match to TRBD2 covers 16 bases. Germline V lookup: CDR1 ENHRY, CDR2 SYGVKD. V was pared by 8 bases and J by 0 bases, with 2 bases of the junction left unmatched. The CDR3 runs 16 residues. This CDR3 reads CAIGTSGGASTDTQYF. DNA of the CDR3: TGTGCCATCGGGACTAGCGGGGGGGCTAGCACAGATACGCAGTATTTT.

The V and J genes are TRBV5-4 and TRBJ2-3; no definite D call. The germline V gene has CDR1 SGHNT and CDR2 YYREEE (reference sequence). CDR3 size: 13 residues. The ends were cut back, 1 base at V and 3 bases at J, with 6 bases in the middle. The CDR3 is CASSLLQTDTQYF. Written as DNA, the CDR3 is TGTGCCAGCAGCTTGCTACAGACAGATACGCAGTATTTT.

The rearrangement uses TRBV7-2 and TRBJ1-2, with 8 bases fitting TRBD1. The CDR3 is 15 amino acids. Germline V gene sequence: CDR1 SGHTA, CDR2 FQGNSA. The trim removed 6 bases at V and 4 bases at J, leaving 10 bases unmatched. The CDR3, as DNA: TGTGCCAGCAGACCAGGGGGCGGGTTAAGCTATGGCTACACCTTC. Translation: CASRPGGGLSYGYTF.

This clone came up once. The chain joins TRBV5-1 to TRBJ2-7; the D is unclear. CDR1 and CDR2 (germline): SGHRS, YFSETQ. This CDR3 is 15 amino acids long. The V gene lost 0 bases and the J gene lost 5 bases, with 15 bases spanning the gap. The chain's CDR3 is CASSLVPGPVDEQYF. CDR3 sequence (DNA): TGCGCCAGCAGCTTGGTACCAGGCCCTGTCGACGAGCAGTACTTC. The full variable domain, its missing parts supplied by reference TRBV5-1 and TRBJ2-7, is KAGVTQTPRYLIKTRGQQVTLSCSPISGHRSVSWYQQTPGQGLQFLFEYFSETQRNKGNFPGRFSGRQFSNSRSEMNVSTLELGDSALYLCASSLVPGPVDEQYFGPGTRLTVT.

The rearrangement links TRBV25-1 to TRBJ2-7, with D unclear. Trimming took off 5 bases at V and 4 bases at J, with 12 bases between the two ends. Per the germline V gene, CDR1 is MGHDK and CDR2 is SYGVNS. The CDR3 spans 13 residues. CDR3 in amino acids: CASSSSSAYEQYF. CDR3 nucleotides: TGTGCCAGCAGTAGTTCCAGCGCGTACGAGCAGTACTTC.

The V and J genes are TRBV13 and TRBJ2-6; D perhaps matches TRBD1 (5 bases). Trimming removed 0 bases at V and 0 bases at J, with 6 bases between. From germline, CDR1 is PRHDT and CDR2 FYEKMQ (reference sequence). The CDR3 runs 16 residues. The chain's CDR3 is CASSLGQGSGANVLTF. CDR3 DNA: TGTGCCAGCAGCTTAGGGCAGGGCTCTGGGGCCAACGTCCTGACTTTC.